Listed here is a single T cell receptor (beta chain). The data originate from a study of blood T cell repertoires in COVID-19. Germline CDR1 and CDR2: MNHEY and SMNVEV (reference sequence). With V trimmed by 3 bases and J by 8 bases, 7 bases remained unmatched. The CDR3 is 15 amino acids. The assay was immunoSEQ multiplex PCR, and TCRdb's table has in-frame clones only and misses some. The sample shows about 190,000 clones, more than 60% of them seen only once. Sample: peripheral blood. The rearrangement links TRBV27 to TRBJ1-4; TRBD1 agrees at 9 bases. The sequence was collected from a woman in her forties or fifties with acute or convalescent COVID-19. The CDR3 nucleotides read TGTGCCAGCAGTTTTAGGACAGGGGCGGAAGAAAAACTGTTTTTT. Its translation is CASSFRTGAEEKLFF. Based on the CDR3 plus reference TRBV27 and TRBJ1-4, the full variable domain is EAQVTQNPRYLITVTGKKLTVTCSQNMNHEYMSWYRQDPGLGLRQIYYSMNVEVTDKGDVPEGYKVSRKEKRNFPLILESPSPNQTSLYFCASSFRTGAEEKLFFGSGTQLSVL.